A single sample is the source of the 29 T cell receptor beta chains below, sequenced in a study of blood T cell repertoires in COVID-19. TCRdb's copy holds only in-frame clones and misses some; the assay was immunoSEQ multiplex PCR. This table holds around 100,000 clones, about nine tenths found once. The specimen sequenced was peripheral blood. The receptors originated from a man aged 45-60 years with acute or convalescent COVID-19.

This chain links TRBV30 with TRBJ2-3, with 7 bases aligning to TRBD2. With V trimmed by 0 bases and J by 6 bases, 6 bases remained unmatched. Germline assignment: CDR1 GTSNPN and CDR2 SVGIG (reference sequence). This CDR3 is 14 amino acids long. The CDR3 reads CAWSVGGSSDTQYF. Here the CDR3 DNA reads TGTGCCTGGAGTGTTGGCGGGAGTAGTGATACGCAGTATTTT.

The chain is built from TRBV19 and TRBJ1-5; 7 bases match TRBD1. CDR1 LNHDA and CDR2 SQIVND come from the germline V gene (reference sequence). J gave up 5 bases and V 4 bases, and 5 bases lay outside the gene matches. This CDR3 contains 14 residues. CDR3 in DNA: TGTGCCAGTAGTACCGGACAGGTTTATCAGCCCCAGCATTTT. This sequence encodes CASSTGQVYQPQHF.

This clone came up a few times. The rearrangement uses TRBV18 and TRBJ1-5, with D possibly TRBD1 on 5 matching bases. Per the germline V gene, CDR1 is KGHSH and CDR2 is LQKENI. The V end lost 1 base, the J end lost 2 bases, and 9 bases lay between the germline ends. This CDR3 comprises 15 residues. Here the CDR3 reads CASSPQGYGNQPQHF. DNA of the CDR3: TGTGCCAGCTCACCACAGGGGTACGGCAATCAGCCCCAGCATTTT.

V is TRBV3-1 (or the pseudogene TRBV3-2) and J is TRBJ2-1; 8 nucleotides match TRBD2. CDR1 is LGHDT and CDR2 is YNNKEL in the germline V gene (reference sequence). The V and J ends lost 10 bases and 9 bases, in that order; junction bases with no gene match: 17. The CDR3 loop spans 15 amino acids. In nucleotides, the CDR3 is TGTGCCACCGCGGCCGGGTACGGGAGGGCCGCTGAGCAGTTCTTC. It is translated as CATAAGYGRAAEQFF.

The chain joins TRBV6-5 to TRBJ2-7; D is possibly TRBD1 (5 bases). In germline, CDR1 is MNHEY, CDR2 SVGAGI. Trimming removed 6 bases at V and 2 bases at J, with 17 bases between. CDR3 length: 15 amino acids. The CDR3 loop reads CASSRVGQNTYEQYF. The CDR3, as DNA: TGTGCCAGCAGCCGCGTCGGACAAAATACCTACGAGCAGTACTTC.

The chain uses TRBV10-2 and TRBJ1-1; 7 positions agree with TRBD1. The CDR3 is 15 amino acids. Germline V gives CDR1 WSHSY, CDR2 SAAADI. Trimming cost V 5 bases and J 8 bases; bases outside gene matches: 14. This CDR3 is CASSQYTSRDREAFF. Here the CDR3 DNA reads TGCGCCAGCAGTCAATATACTTCCCGGGACAGAGAAGCTTTCTTT.

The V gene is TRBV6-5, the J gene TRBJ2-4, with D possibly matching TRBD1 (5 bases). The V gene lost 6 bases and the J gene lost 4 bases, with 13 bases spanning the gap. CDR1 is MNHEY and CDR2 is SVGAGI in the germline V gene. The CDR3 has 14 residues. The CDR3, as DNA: TGTGCCAGCAGGGCAGGGTCGGAAAAAAACATTCAGTACTTC. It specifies CASRAGSEKNIQYF.

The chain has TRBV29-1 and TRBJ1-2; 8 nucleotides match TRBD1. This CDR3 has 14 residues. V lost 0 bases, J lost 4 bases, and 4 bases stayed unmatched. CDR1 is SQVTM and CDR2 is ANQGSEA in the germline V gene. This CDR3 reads CSVEERTGIYGYTF. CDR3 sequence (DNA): TGCAGCGTTGAAGAGAGGACAGGGATCTATGGCTACACCTTC.

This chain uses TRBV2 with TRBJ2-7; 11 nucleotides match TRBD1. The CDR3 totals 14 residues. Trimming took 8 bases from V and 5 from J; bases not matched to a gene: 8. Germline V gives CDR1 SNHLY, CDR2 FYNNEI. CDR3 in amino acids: CASGRDRGKNEQYF. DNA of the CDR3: TGTGCCAGCGGCCGGGACAGGGGGAAGAACGAGCAGTACTTC.

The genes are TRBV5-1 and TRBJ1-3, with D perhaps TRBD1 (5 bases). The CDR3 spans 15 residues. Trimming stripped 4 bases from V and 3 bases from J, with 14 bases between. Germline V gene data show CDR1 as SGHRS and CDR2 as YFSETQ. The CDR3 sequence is CASSIPDSYGNTIYF. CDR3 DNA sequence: TGCGCCAGCAGCATCCCCGACAGCTATGGAAACACCATATATTTT.

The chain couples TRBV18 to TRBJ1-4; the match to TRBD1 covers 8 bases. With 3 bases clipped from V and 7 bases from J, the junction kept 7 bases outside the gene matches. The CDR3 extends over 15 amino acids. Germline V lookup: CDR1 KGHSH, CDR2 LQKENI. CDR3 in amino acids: CASSPQGAAGEKLFF. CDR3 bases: TGTGCCAGCTCACCTCAGGGGGCGGCCGGTGAAAAACTGTTTTTT.

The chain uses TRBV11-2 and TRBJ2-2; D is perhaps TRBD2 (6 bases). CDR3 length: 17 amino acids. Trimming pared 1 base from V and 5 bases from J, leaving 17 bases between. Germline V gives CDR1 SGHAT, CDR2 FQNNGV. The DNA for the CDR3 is TGTGCCAGCAGCTTAGTAGGGACTCTAGGGTGGACCGGGGAGCTGTTTTTT. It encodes CASSLVGTLGWTGELFF.

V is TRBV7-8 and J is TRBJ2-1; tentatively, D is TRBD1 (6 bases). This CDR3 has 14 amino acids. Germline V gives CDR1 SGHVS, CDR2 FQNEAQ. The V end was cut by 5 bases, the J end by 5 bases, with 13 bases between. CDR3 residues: CASSVTGNHNEQFF. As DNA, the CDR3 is TGTGCCAGCAGCGTTACAGGGAACCACAATGAGCAGTTCTTC. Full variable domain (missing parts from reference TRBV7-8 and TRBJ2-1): GAGVSQSPRYKVAKRGQDVALRCDPISGHVSLFWYQQALGQGPEFLTYFQNEAQLDKSGLPSDRFFAERPEGSVSTLKIQRTQQEDSAVYLCASSVTGNHNEQFFGPGTRLTVL.

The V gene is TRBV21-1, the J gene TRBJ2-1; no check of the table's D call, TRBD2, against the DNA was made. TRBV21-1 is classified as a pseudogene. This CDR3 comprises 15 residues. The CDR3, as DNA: TGTGCCAGCAGCACAGAAGCGGGAGGGTCCTATGAGCAGTTCTTC. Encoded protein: CASSTEAGGSYEQFF.

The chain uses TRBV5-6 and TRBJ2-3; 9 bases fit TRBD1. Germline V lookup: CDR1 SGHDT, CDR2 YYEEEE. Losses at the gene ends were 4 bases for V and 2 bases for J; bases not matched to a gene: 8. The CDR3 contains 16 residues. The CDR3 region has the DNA TGTGCCAGCAGCCCGGACAGGGGCATTACCACAGATACGCAGTATTTT. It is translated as CASSPDRGITTDTQYF.

The CDR3 spells CASGFAGLIAFF. The CDR3 nucleotides read TGTGCCAGCGGGTTCGCAGGACTAATAGCTTTCTTT. The chain joins TRBV6-5 to TRBJ1-1; D gene ambiguous. Germline-derived CDR1 and CDR2 are MNHEY and SVGAGI. This CDR3 has 12 residues. Trimming took off 8 bases at V and 10 bases at J, with 17 bases between the two ends.

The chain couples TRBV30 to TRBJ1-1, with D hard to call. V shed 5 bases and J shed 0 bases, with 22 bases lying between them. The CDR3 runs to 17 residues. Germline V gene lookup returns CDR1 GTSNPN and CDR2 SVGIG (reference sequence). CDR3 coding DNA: TGTGCCTGGGTACGGGCCTGGGGAGCAATCATGAACACTGAAGCTTTCTTT. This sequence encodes CAWVRAWGAIMNTEAFF.

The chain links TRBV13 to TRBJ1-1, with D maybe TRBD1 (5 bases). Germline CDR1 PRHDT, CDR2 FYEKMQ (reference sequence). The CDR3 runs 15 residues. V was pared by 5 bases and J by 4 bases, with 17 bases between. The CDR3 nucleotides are TGTGCCAGCAGCCTCATCTCGGGGGTCGGCACTGAAGCTTTCTTT. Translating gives CASSLISGVGTEAFF.

The CDR3 DNA reads TGTGCCATCAGTGACCAGGGACAGAGCTACGAGCAGTACTTC. This codes for CAISDQGQSYEQYF. The chain joins TRBV10-3 to TRBJ2-7; TRBD1 matches at 7 bases. The CDR3 extends over 14 amino acids. The germline V gene encodes CDR1 ENHRY and CDR2 SYGVKD. V dropped 3 bases and J dropped 3; count of bases not matched to a gene: 5.

CDR3 in amino acids: CASSLRHISLSDTEAFF. CDR3 DNA: TGTGCCAGCAGCTTAAGACACATTTCGCTGTCGGACACTGAAGCTTTCTTT. This chain joins TRBV11-2 and TRBJ1-1; D gene uncertain. The CDR3 covers 17 residues. Trimming pared 2 bases from V and 3 bases from J, leaving 19 bases between. Per the germline V gene, CDR1 is SGHAT and CDR2 is FQNNGV.

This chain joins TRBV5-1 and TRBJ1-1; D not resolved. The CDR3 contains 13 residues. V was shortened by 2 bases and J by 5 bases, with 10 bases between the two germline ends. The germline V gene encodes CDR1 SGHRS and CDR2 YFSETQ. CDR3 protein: CASSFSAGTEAFF. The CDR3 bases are TGCGCCAGCAGCTTCTCTGCGGGGACTGAAGCTTTCTTT.

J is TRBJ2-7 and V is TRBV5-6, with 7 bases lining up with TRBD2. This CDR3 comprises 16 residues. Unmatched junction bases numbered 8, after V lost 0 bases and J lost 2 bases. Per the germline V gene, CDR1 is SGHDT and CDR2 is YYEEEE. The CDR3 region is CASSLGGSSFTYEQYF. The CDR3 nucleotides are TGTGCCAGCAGCTTGGGCGGGAGTTCCTTCACCTACGAGCAGTACTTC.

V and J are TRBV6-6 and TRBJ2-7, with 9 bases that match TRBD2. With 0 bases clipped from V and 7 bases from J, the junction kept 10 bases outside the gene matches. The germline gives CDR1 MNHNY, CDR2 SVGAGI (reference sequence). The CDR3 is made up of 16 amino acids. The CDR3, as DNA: TGTGCCAGCAGTTACTCGGCGGGAGGGCCTCTCGAAGAGCAGTACTTC. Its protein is CASSYSAGGPLEEQYF.

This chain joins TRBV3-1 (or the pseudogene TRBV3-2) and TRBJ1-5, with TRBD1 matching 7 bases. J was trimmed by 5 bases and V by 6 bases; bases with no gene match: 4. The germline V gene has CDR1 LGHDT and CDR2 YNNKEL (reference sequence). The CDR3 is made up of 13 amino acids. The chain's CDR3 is CASSQQGHQPQHF. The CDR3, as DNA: TGTGCCAGCAGTCAACAGGGGCATCAGCCCCAGCATTTT.

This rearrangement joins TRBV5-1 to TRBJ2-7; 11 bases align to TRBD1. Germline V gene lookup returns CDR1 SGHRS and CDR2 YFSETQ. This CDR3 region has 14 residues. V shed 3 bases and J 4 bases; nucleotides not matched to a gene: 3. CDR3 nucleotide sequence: TGCGCCAGCAGCTCAGGACAGGGGGCTTACGAGCAGTACTTC. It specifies CASSSGQGAYEQYF.

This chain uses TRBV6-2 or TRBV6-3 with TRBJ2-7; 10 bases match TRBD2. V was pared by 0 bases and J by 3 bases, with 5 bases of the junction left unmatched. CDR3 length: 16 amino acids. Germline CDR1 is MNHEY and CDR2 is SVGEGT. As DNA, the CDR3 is TGTGCCAGCAGTTACTCCGGGACTAGCGCCATCTACGAGCAGTACTTC. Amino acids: CASSYSGTSAIYEQYF.

The CDR3 DNA reads as TGCGCCAGCAGTGAGTTGGGACTAGCGGGAGCTCGCACAGATACGCAGTATTTT. It yields the protein CASSELGLAGARTDTQYF. This rearrangement joins TRBV10-1 to TRBJ2-3, with 14 bases lining up with TRBD2. CDR1 WNHNN and CDR2 SYGVQD come from the germline V gene (reference sequence). The junction had 4 bases not matched to a gene; V was cut back by 1 base and J by 1 base. CDR3 length equals 18 residues.

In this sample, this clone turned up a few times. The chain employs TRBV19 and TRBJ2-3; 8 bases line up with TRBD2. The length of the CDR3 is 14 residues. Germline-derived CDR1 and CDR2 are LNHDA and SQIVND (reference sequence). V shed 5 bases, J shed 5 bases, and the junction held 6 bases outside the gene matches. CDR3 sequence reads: CASSVGLAKDTQYF. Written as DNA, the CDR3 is TGTGCCAGTAGTGTAGGACTAGCTAAAGATACGCAGTATTTT.

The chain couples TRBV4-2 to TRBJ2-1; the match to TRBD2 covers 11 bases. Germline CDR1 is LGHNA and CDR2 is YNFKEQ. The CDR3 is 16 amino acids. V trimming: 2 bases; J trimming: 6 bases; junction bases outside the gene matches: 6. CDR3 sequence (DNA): TGTGCCAGCAGCCAACCCCTAGCGGGAGGACGCAATGAGCAGTTCTTC. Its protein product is CASSQPLAGGRNEQFF.